These 15 T cell receptor beta chains were all obtained from the same sample, sequenced in a study of blood T cell repertoires in COVID-19. TCRdb keeps only in-frame clones here, not all; method: immunoSEQ multiplex PCR. Of fewer than 150,000 clones listed, approximately 84% were seen once; the top ten hold 10% to 15%. Specimen: peripheral blood. The receptors shown here come from a human donor in a cohort sampled during active COVID-19.

The rearrangement uses TRBV6-5 and TRBJ1-2; unclear D gene. This CDR3 has 16 residues. The V end was cut by 2 bases, the J end by 1 base, with 14 bases between. Looked up from germline, CDR1 is MNHEY and CDR2 is SVGAGI. The DNA of the CDR3 is TGTGCCAGCAGTTACAGCCGGGGAGCTCGTAACTATGGCTACACCTTC. Protein sequence: CASSYSRGARNYGYTF.

V usage is TRBV10-1 and J usage is TRBJ2-2; D is undetermined. The V and J ends lost 0 bases and 1 base respectively, with 9 bases between them. Germline V gene data show CDR1 as WNHNN and CDR2 as SYGVQD (reference sequence). CDR3 length equals 16 residues. This CDR3 reads CASSESTGLNTGELFF. The CDR3 bases are TGCGCCAGCAGTGAGTCGACGGGTCTGAACACCGGGGAGCTGTTTTTT.

The V and J genes are TRBV6-5 and TRBJ1-1; the D is unclear. This CDR3 has 13 residues. Between the trimmed V and J ends, which lost 2 bases and 1 base, there was a span of 5 bases. Germline CDR1 and CDR2: MNHEY and SVGAGI. DNA of the CDR3: TGTGCCAGCAGTTACGCGGGGAACACTGAAGCTTTCTTT. This translates into CASSYAGNTEAFF.

This clone was observed once. The chain combines TRBV6-5 with TRBJ1-6; possibly TRBD1 for D (5 bases). CDR1 and CDR2 (germline): MNHEY, SVGAGI. The ends were cut back, 5 bases at V and 6 bases at J, with 14 bases in the middle. This CDR3 has 15 amino acids. CDR3 DNA: TGTGCCAGCAGTCCCCTAGGGGTCTCTAATTCACCCCTCCACTTT. Translation: CASSPLGVSNSPLHF.

V usage is TRBV5-1 and J usage is TRBJ1-1; 7 nucleotides line up with TRBD1. V gave up 6 bases and J gave up 4 bases; unmatched junction bases: 6. CDR1 SGHRS and CDR2 YFSETQ come from the germline V gene. CDR3 size: 13 residues. CDR3 protein: CASNLGGGTEAFF. Written as DNA, the CDR3 is TGCGCCAGCAACCTAGGGGGCGGCACTGAAGCTTTCTTT.

The chain recombines TRBV5-1 with TRBJ2-1; TRBD2 is a possible D gene (6 bases). Germline CDR1 SGHRS, CDR2 YFSETQ. The CDR3 is made up of 15 amino acids. The V end was cut by 4 bases, the J end by 0 bases, with 11 bases between. The CDR3 DNA sequence: TGCGCCAGCAGCACGGACGGGAGCTCCTACAATGAGCAGTTCTTC. It encodes CASSTDGSSYNEQFF.

Only one count was recorded for this clone. V is TRBV5-6 and J is TRBJ2-3; 7 nucleotides align to TRBD2. Per the germline V gene, CDR1 is SGHDT and CDR2 is YYEEEE. CDR3 length equals 15 residues. V trimming: 5 bases; J trimming: 4 bases; junction bases outside the gene matches: 10. CDR3 bases: TGTGCCAGCAGGACCTTATCTAGCGGCGCAGATACGCAGTATTTT. Translated, it gives CASRTLSSGADTQYF.

This clone has more than one count but fewer than ten. The V and J genes are TRBV4-1 and TRBJ1-4; 8 bases match TRBD1. CDR3 length: 16 residues. The germline CDR1 and CDR2 sequences are MGHRA and YSYEKL. J gave up 0 bases and V 2 bases, and 2 bases lay outside the gene matches. DNA for the CDR3: TGCGCCAGCAGCCAAACACAGGGGGCAACTAATGAAAAACTGTTTTTT. It yields the protein CASSQTQGATNEKLFF.

J is TRBJ1-3 and V is TRBV7-9; no reliable D call. Germline values: CDR1 SEHNR, CDR2 FQNEAQ (reference sequence). This CDR3 is 13 amino acids long. The ends were cut back, 6 bases at V and 5 bases at J, with 11 bases in the middle. CDR3 bases: TGTGCCAGCAGTCATCCGGTCAGAAACACCATATATTTT. This sequence encodes CASSHPVRNTIYF.

This chain uses TRBV12-3 or TRBV12-4 with TRBJ2-5, with D maybe TRBD2 (6 bases). V was cut by 4 bases and J by 5 bases, with 11 bases left in between. CDR3 size: 13 residues. In nucleotides, the CDR3 is TGTGCCAGCAGTTCGGGGGTCCGGGAGACCCAGTACTTC. Translated, it gives CASSSGVRETQYF.

CDR3 nucleotides: TGTGCCAGTAGTCCGAGGACTAGCGGGGGCACAGATACGCAGTATTTT. Amino acids: CASSPRTSGGTDTQYF. The V call is TRBV19, the J call TRBJ2-3; 12 nucleotides line up with TRBD2. CDR1 and CDR2 (germline): LNHDA, SQIVND (reference sequence). The CDR3 runs to 16 residues. With 5 bases clipped from V and 1 base from J, the junction kept 4 bases outside the gene matches.

As to this clone: Additional DNA sequences in this sample encode the identical CDR3. The gene calls are TRBV5-8 and TRBJ1-2, with 9 bases matching TRBD1. The CDR3 contains 13 residues. CDR1 is SGHTS, CDR2 YDEGEE, per germline. V gave up 4 bases and J gave up 5 bases; unmatched junction bases: 3. CDR3 protein: CASSRTGEYGYTF. The CDR3 nucleotides are TGTGCCAGCAGCCGGACAGGGGAATATGGCTACACCTTC.

J is TRBJ1-1 and V is TRBV5-1, with unresolved D. The CDR3 totals 15 residues. Deletions cut 0 bases from V and 3 bases from J, with 12 bases between. Germline CDR1 is SGHRS and CDR2 is YFSETQ. As DNA, the CDR3 is TGCGCCAGCAGCTTGGTCTTAGGGCGGGACACTGAAGCTTTCTTT. Translating it yields CASSLVLGRDTEAFF.

V usage is TRBV7-3 and J usage is TRBJ2-3, with 7 bases identical to TRBD2. V shed 2 bases, J shed 3 bases, and the junction held 5 bases outside the gene matches. The CDR3 totals 15 residues. CDR1 is SGHTA, CDR2 FQGTGA, per germline. CDR3 protein: CASSLGGGKTDTQYF. CDR3 DNA: TGTGCCAGCAGCTTAGGCGGGGGAAAGACAGATACGCAGTATTTT.

The chain combines TRBV13 with TRBJ1-4; TRBD1 matches 8 bases. This CDR3 spans 17 amino acids. V trimming: 6 bases; J trimming: 7 bases; junction bases outside the gene matches: 16. Germline V CDR1 and CDR2: PRHDT, FYEKMQ (reference sequence). The CDR3 here is CASRRSRDRHRGEKLFF. CDR3 in DNA: TGTGCCAGCAGGCGCTCCCGGGACAGGCATCGAGGTGAAAAACTGTTTTTT.